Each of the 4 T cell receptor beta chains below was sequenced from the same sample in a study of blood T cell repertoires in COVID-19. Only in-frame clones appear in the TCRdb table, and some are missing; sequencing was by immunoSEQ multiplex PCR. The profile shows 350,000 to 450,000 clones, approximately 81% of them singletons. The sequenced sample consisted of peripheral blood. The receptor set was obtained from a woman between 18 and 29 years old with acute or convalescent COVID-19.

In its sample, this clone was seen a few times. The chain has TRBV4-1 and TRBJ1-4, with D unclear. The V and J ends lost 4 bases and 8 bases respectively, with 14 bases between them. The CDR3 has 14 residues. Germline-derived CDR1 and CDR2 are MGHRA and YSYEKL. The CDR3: CASSLPERREKLFF. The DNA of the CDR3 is TGCGCCAGCAGCCTCCCCGAGCGGCGGGAAAAACTGTTTTTT.

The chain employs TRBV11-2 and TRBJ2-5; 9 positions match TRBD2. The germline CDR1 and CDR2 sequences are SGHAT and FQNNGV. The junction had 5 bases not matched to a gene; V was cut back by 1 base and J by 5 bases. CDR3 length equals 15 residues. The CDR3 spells CASSLGIAGVETQYF. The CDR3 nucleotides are TGTGCCAGCAGCTTAGGAATAGCGGGAGTTGAGACCCAGTACTTC.

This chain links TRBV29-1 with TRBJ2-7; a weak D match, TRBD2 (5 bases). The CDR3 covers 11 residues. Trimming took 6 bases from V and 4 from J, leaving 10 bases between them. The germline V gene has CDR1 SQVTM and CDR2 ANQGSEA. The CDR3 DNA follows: TGCAGCGTCCGGACTGTTTACGAGCAGTACTTC. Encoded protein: CSVRTVYEQYF.

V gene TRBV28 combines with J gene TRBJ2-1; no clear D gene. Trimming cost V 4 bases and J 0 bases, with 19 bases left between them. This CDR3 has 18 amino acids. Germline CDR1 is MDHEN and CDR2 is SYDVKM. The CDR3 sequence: CASSSLATAFSSYNEQFF. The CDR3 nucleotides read TGTGCCAGCAGTTCTTTAGCTACGGCTTTCAGCTCCTACAATGAGCAGTTCTTC.